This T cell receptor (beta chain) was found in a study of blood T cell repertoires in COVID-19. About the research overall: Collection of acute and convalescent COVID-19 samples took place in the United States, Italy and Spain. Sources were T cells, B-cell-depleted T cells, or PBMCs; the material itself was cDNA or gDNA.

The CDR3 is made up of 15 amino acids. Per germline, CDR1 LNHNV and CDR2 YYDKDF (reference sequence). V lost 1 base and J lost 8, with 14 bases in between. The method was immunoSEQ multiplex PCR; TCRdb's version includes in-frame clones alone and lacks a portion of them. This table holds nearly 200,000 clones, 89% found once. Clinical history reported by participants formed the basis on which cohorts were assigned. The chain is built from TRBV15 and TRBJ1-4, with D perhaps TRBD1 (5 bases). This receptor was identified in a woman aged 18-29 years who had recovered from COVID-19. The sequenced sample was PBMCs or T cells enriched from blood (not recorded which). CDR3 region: CATSRAGLLGEKLFF. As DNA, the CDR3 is TGTGCCACCAGCAGAGCAGGGTTGCTGGGGGAAAAACTGTTTTTT.